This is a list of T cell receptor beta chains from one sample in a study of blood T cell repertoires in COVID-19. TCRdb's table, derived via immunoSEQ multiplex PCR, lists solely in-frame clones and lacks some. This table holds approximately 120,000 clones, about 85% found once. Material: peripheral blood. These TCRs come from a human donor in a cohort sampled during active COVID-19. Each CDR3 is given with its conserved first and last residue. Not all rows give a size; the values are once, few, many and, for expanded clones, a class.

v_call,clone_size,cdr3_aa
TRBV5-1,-,CASSPSWTTTSTDTQYF
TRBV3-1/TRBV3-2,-,CATTVAGSVWDTQYF
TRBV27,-,CASSGRTSGGGDTQYF
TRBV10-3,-,CAISGGQNQETQYF
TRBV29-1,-,CSVEDQEQGRRYTF
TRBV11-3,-,CASSPGLKTSTDTQYF
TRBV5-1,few,CASSLAGGNYGYTF
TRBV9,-,CASSGIGFQETQYF
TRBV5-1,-,CASSLVLSAGELFF
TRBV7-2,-,CASSLAERWQFF
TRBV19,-,CASSIGGGSTDTQYF
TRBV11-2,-,CASSRISASTDTQYF
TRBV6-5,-,CASSSTGGQDTQYF